This section outlines one T cell receptor (beta chain) sequence together with its context. This sample stems from a study of shared clonotypes between healthy human individuals. CDR3 length: 14 residues. Trimming removed 1 base at V and 1 base at J, with 7 bases between. Looked up from germline, CDR1 is MNHNS and CDR2 is SASEGT. Produced via immunoSEQ multiplex PCR; TCRdb's table is partial and in-frame only. The sample records around 2.3 million clones, approximately 96% being singletons. The receptor's source is a man aged 18 to 35 in good health. The chain is built from TRBV6-1 and TRBJ2-5, with a possible D match to TRBD1 (6 bases). Sequencing used naive CD4+ T cells sorted from blood. Noted subset: CD45RA+ positively selected. As DNA, the CDR3 is TGTGCCAGCAGTGAAGTCAGGGGCCAAGAGACCCAGTACTTC. This codes for CASSEVRGQETQYF.